This TCR beta chain stems from a study of cytotoxic CD8 clonotypes in ibrutinib-treated CLL (dated by TCRdb to about 2021). Regarding the study in general: The cohort was composed of under 12 relapsed/refractory and around 14 treatment-naive patients; IGHV unmutated status was identified in approximately 18 patients. Response samples were taken after a median of 12 months on treatment, ranging from about 6 to 40 months. Of the approximately 86 people in the trial, approximately 26 had longitudinal samples available. Patients were still on ibrutinib when every remission and progressive disease sample was collected. Partial responses were observed in approximately 24 patients and complete responses in 2; after a median follow-up of around 68 months, remission was maintained in about 15 patients and progression was observed in around twelve. Cryopreserved peripheral blood mononuclear cells were collected before treatment, at response, and at either disease progression or sustained remission. On average, each sample yielded hundreds of thousands of productive templates and around 100,000 productive rearrangements.

Points on this clone: Its antigen has not been determined. Base qualities were left out, and no much larger clone turns up one base away.

A MiSeq instrument was used for deep resolution sequencing, which targeted depths ranging from 1 in 1 million up to 1 in 200,000 T cells, with coverage averaging 10x for each clonotype. TCR beta libraries were generated with the immunoSEQ hsTCRB Kit. From the authors' description of their analysis: ImmunoSEQ Data Assistant and ImmunoSEQ Analyzer were used for data analysis, and V, D and J genes were assigned according to IMGT definitions. Clonality, which ranges from 0 to 1, was calculated by subtracting the normalized Shannon entropy of productive rearrangement frequencies from one. Only overrepresented clonotypes making up at least 0.05% of the repertoire of each patient were included in the public clonotype analysis. Approximately 12 age-matched healthy donor repertoires from immuneACCESS were used as controls for clonality. Entries here come from immuneACCESS through TCRdb and include only in-frame sequences with V and J called. Some clones fail to appear in such tables; in the studies checked, an unresolved V gene covers under half of the shortfall, and the cause of the remainder is unknown. V and J calls and clone size are given by that table; D and trimming were obtained from the DNA. The sample contains more than 75,000 clones, 60% to 80% of them found a single time. The top ten hold 20% to 25% of the sample.

The study at large found these results: Sampling times were not matched between patients in sustained remission and patients whose disease was progressing, and lymph node repertoires were not examined. Baseline clonality exceeded that of age-matched healthy donors and correlated strongly with circulating CD8+ T-cell counts. At ibrutinib response clonality went up, during sustained remission it held steady, and at progression it dropped back toward baseline. Public clonotypes were found to be uncommon and were observed to contract or remain stable during treatment; the increase in clonality was shown to reflect expansion of private clonotypes at ibrutinib response.

Sequences SGHRS (CDR1) and YFSETQ (CDR2) are obtained from the germline V gene. A distance of 12 bases separates the germline ends of V and J, which lose 0 bases and 6 bases respectively. The CDR3 starts with the cysteine, ends with the phenylalanine, and has 15 residues. Only the CDR3 region is kept as DNA, spanning 45 bases read in frame from base 1. The time point label on this specimen signifies: approximately 25 months on ibrutinib. Approximately 2 micrograms of genomic DNA were extracted from cryopreserved PBMCs for TCR beta library preparation. Longitudinal blood samples from CLL patients receiving ibrutinib monotherapy were subjected to high-throughput TCR beta sequencing. The patients were enrolled in a single-center, open-label phase 2 trial of ibrutinib monotherapy.

The V and J segments used are TRBV5-1 and TRBJ2-2; TRBD1 is perhaps the D gene, given 6 matching bases. The sequences come from PBMCs, collected after 24 months of ibrutinib treatment. This receptor was obtained from a human donor with chronic lymphocytic leukemia. The sequenced DNA is TGCGCCAGCAGCTTGGTGACAGGAATGTCCGGGGAGCTGTTTTTT. It specifies CASSLVTGMSGELFF.